Presented here are 27 T cell receptor beta chains from one specimen sequenced in a study of cytomegalovirus exposure and HLA in healthy donors. Both 60 Vbeta primers and 13 Jbeta primers went into the PCR. Produced via immunoSEQ multiplex PCR; TCRdb's table is partial and in-frame only. The profile covers about 120,000 clones, with around 80% appearing a single time and 0.2% to 0.3% taken by the ten largest. Input material: PBMCs. These receptors came from a man aged 50 or older in good health and CMV-seronegative.

V gene TRBV5-6 combines with J gene TRBJ2-7; 9 bases match TRBD1. The trim removed 2 bases at V and 3 bases at J, leaving 6 bases unmatched. The CDR3 is 15 amino acids. Germline assignment: CDR1 SGHDT and CDR2 YYEEEE. CDR3 in DNA: TGTGCCAGCAGCTTATACGGGACAGGGCTCTACGAGCAGTACTTC. Translated: CASSLYGTGLYEQYF. Using reference TRBV5-6 and TRBJ2-7 for the parts outside the CDR3, the full variable domain is DAGVTQSPTHLIKTRGQQVTLRCSPKSGHDTVSWYQQALGQGPQFIFQYYEEEERQRGNFPDRFSGHQFPNYSSELNVNALLLGDSALYLCASSLYGTGLYEQYFGPGTRLTVT.

The rearrangement uses TRBV30 and TRBJ1-5; 10 bases align to TRBD1. Per the germline V gene, CDR1 is GTSNPN and CDR2 is SVGIG (reference sequence). This CDR3 is built from 15 residues. V lost 7 bases and J lost 5; bases outside the gene matches: 11. The CDR3 DNA sequence: TGTGCCTTTCGGGTGGGGGACAGGGGAGATCAGCCCCAGCATTTT. The encoded protein is CAFRVGDRGDQPQHF.

The chain uses TRBV11-2 and TRBJ2-7; 8 bases map to TRBD2. J lost 2 bases, V lost 0 bases, and 9 bases had no gene match. CDR3 size: 17 residues. Germline V lookup: CDR1 SGHAT, CDR2 FQNNGV. CDR3 DNA: TGTGCCAGCAGCTTAGATCGAGTAGCGGGGCGCCCCTACGAGCAGTACTTC. Its translation is CASSLDRVAGRPYEQYF.

The chain recombines TRBV6-5 with TRBJ2-5; the D gene is possibly TRBD2 (5 bases). Germline V gene lookup returns CDR1 MNHEY and CDR2 SVGAGI. This CDR3 region has 15 residues. Trimming removed 6 bases at V and 1 base at J, with 15 bases between. CDR3 residues: CASSRRTGFQETQYF. CDR3 nucleotide sequence: TGTGCCAGCAGCCGCCGGACTGGCTTCCAAGAGACCCAGTACTTC.

This rearrangement joins TRBV9 to TRBJ1-2; D may be TRBD1 (6 bases). V dropped 3 bases and J dropped 6 bases, with 9 bases sitting between them. This CDR3 region has 12 residues. Germline CDR1 reads SGDLS; CDR2 reads YYNGEE. CDR3 coding DNA: TGTGCCAGCAGCGAGGGGGGGGATGGCTACACCTTC. As protein: CASSEGGDGYTF.

The V gene is TRBV7-9, the J gene TRBJ2-1, with 10 bases lining up with TRBD2. The CDR3 is made up of 14 amino acids. V lost 5 bases and J lost 7; bases outside the gene matches: 5. The germline gives CDR1 SEHNR, CDR2 FQNEAQ (reference sequence). CDR3 sequence reads: CASSPRTSGNEQFF. CDR3 coding DNA: TGTGCCAGCAGCCCGCGGACTAGCGGTAATGAGCAGTTCTTC.

The V call is TRBV7-9, the J call TRBJ2-5; 7 bases agree with TRBD1. This CDR3 contains 15 residues. V lost 3 bases to trimming and J lost 3 bases; unmatched junction nucleotides: 7. Germline values: CDR1 SEHNR, CDR2 FQNEAQ (reference sequence). DNA of the CDR3: TGTGCCAGCAGCTTGGACGGGACAGCAAAAGAGACCCAGTACTTC. Residues: CASSLDGTAKETQYF.

This chain links TRBV4-2 with TRBJ2-3; 8 bases are shared with TRBD2. This CDR3 has 18 residues. J gave up 4 bases and V 0 bases, and 12 bases lay outside the gene matches. The V gene's germline CDR1 is LGHNA and CDR2 YNFKEQ. CDR3 coding DNA: TGTGCCAGCAGCCAAGATCCCAGGGTTCCGGGAGGGTCAGATACGCAGTATTTT. Translating gives CASSQDPRVPGGSDTQYF.

The chain combines TRBV7-3 with TRBJ2-1, with D possibly TRBD2 on 6 matching bases. CDR3 length: 15 residues. V gave up 6 bases and J gave up 5 bases, with 17 bases separating them. Per germline, CDR1 SGHTA and CDR2 FQGTGA. In DNA, the CDR3 is TGTGCCAGCAGTCCGGGGGATCCTTGGGACAATGAGCAGTTCTTC. This translates into CASSPGDPWDNEQFF.

The CDR3 region has the DNA TGTGCCACCAGCACCCGTAGACAGGGGCCGCAAGAGACCCAGTACTTC. Translated: CATSTRRQGPQETQYF. This chain connects TRBV15 to TRBJ2-5; 8 bases agree with TRBD1. The CDR3 runs 16 residues. V lost 4 bases and J lost 2; bases outside the gene matches: 9. Germline assignment: CDR1 LNHNV and CDR2 YYDKDF (reference sequence).

This chain joins TRBV9 and TRBJ1-2; 9 nucleotides line up with TRBD1. V gave up 2 bases and J gave up 0 bases; unmatched junction bases: 2. CDR1 is SGDLS and CDR2 is YYNGEE in the germline V gene. CDR3 length equals 15 residues. The CDR3 sequence is CASSVGQGANYGYTF. DNA of the CDR3: TGTGCCAGCAGCGTGGGACAGGGAGCTAACTATGGCTACACCTTC.

CDR3 residues: CASSRGRRDRGLGGYTF. In nucleotides, the CDR3 is TGTGCCAGCAGCCGCGGAAGGAGGGACAGGGGGCTCGGTGGCTACACCTTC. The genes are TRBV4-2 and TRBJ1-2; TRBD1 aligns across 12 bases. The germline CDR1 and CDR2 sequences are LGHNA and YNFKEQ. The CDR3 extends over 17 amino acids. Losses at the gene ends were 4 bases for V and 7 bases for J; bases not matched to a gene: 13.

The rearrangement uses TRBV4-3 and TRBJ1-4, with TRBD1 as a possible D gene (6 bases). Germline V gene data show CDR1 as LGHNA and CDR2 as YSLEER. The CDR3 has 15 residues. The V end lost 0 bases, the J end lost 8 bases, and 13 bases lay between the germline ends. CDR3 in DNA: TGCGCCAGCAGCCAAGAGGGACAACGGGGCGAAAAACTGTTTTTT. Its translation: CASSQEGQRGEKLFF.

This chain links TRBV6-4 with TRBJ1-6; 9 nucleotides agree with TRBD1. The CDR3 consists of 14 residues. Germline trimming cut 0 bases from V and 10 bases from J; bases unmatched to any gene: 1. Germline V gene sequence: CDR1 MRHNA, CDR2 SNTAGT. This chain's CDR3 is CASSDSDRGSPLHF. DNA for the CDR3: TGTGCCAGCAGTGACTCGGACAGGGGATCACCCCTCCACTTT.

The chain recombines TRBV5-1 with TRBJ1-5; 9 bases agree with TRBD1. Germline values: CDR1 SGHRS, CDR2 YFSETQ. The length of the CDR3 is 12 residues. With V trimmed by 4 bases and J by 13 bases, 6 bases remained unmatched. The CDR3 coding sequence is TGCGCCAGCAGCACTGGGACAGGGAATCAGCATTTT. This sequence encodes CASSTGTGNQHF.

The chain has TRBV7-9 and TRBJ2-7, with TRBD1 matching over 7 bases. V was pared by 2 bases and J by 6 bases, with 10 bases of the junction left unmatched. The CDR3 runs to 15 residues. Per germline, CDR1 SEHNR and CDR2 FQNEAQ (reference sequence). CDR3 sequence: CASSLPSRGPREQYF. CDR3 sequence (DNA): TGTGCCAGCAGCTTACCCTCTAGGGGGCCTCGCGAGCAGTACTTC.

The chain combines TRBV10-3 with TRBJ1-1; D not certain. Germline V gives CDR1 ENHRY, CDR2 SYGVKD. The CDR3 is 13 residues long. V lost 3 bases and J lost 5, with 10 bases in between. CDR3: CAISEPALTEAFF. CDR3 nucleotides: TGTGCCATCAGTGAACCCGCCCTAACTGAAGCTTTCTTT.

The chain combines TRBV9 with TRBJ2-2, with 8 bases that match TRBD1. In germline, CDR1 is SGDLS, CDR2 YYNGEE. V lost 6 bases and J lost 7; bases outside the gene matches: 14. The CDR3 runs to 16 residues. CDR3 nucleotides: TGTGCCAGCACCCTCAACCTGGACAGGGCGGACGGGGAGCTGTTTTTT. This codes for CASTLNLDRADGELFF.

This clone has only one observation. The DNA for the CDR3 is TGTGCCACCCGACAGGGCTCCTACGAGCAGTACTTC. Residues: CATRQGSYEQYF. The V call is TRBV6-1, the J call TRBJ2-5; 7 bases are a match to TRBD1. The DNA end is more similar to TRBJ2-7, so the J call may be wrong. Germline V lookup: CDR1 MNHNS, CDR2 SASEGT. CDR3 size: 12 residues.

V is TRBV7-6 and J is TRBJ2-1; TRBD2 is a possible D gene (6 bases). The CDR3 is made up of 13 amino acids. Germline CDR1 and CDR2: SGHVS and FNYEAQ. The V end lost 5 bases, the J end lost 7 bases, and 12 bases lay between the germline ends. In DNA, the CDR3 is TGTGCCAGCAGCCCACCCGGGGGTAATGAGCAGTTCTTC. Its protein is CASSPPGGNEQFF.

This chain connects TRBV5-1 to TRBJ2-1; maybe TRBD2 (6 bases). This CDR3 has 12 residues. V dropped 5 bases and J dropped 9 bases, with 12 bases sitting between them. In germline, CDR1 is SGHRS, CDR2 YFSETQ. The CDR3, as DNA: TGCGCCAGCAGAGGTGCTAGCGCTGAGCAGTTCTTC. Translating gives CASRGASAEQFF.

The gene calls are TRBV7-6 and TRBJ1-1, with TRBD1 matching over 7 bases. V was pared by 7 bases and J by 0 bases, with 11 bases of the junction left unmatched. The CDR3 is 16 amino acids. Germline CDR1 is SGHVS and CDR2 is FNYEAQ. The CDR3 is CASTPRQGNLNTEAFF. The CDR3, as DNA: TGTGCCAGCACCCCCCGACAGGGCAACCTGAACACTGAAGCTTTCTTT.

This rearrangement joins TRBV2 to TRBJ2-7, with a weak D call TRBD1 (6 bases). The CDR3 covers 14 residues. Germline CDR1 SNHLY, CDR2 FYNNEI. Trimming took 8 bases from V and 5 from J, leaving 19 bases between them. The CDR3 sequence: CASGQASQGNEQYF. The CDR3 DNA is TGTGCCAGCGGCCAAGCTTCCCAGGGGAACGAGCAGTACTTC.

This clone was observed a few times. V gene TRBV27 combines with J gene TRBJ2-3; 14 positions agree with TRBD2. The V segment lost 5 bases and the J segment 3 bases; nucleotides outside the gene matches: 10. Per the germline V gene, CDR1 is MNHEY and CDR2 is SMNVEV (reference sequence). The CDR3 contains 18 residues. The DNA of the CDR3 is TGTGCCAGCAGTCCGTCTCGACTAGCGGGAGGGGGGACAGATACGCAGTATTTT. As protein: CASSPSRLAGGGTDTQYF.

The chain is built from TRBV19 and TRBJ2-7; D possibly corresponds to TRBD2 (5 bases). CDR1 is LNHDA and CDR2 is SQIVND in the germline V gene (reference sequence). Between the trimmed V and J ends, which lost 5 bases and 3 bases, there was a span of 5 bases. This CDR3 has 11 residues. CDR3 in amino acids: CASSGGYEQYF. The DNA of the CDR3 is TGTGCCAGTAGTGGAGGCTACGAGCAGTACTTC.

The V call is TRBV18, the J call TRBJ1-1; a possible D gene is TRBD1 (5 bases). The CDR3 is 14 amino acids. The V end was cut by 6 bases, the J end by 5 bases, with 16 bases between. Germline lookup yields CDR1 KGHSH and CDR2 LQKENI. The CDR3 here is CASSPSGYRTEAFF. The DNA of the CDR3 is TGTGCCAGCTCTCCTTCAGGGTATCGGACTGAAGCTTTCTTT.

This chain connects TRBV27 to TRBJ2-5, with TRBD2 as a possible D gene (6 bases). This CDR3 region has 13 residues. The V gene lost 6 bases and the J gene lost 5 bases, with 13 bases spanning the gap. Germline CDR1 reads MNHEY; CDR2 reads SMNVEV (reference sequence). CDR3 in DNA: TGTGCCAGCAGCTCGGTAGGGAGGGAGACCCAGTACTTC. It encodes CASSSVGRETQYF.